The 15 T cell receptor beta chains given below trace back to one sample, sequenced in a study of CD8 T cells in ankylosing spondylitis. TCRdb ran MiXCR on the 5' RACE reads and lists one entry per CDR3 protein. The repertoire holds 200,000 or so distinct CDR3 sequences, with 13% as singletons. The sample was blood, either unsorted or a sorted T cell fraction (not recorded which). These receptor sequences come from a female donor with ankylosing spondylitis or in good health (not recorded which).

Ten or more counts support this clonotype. The CDR3 DNA sequence: TGCGCCAGCAGCTTGGTGCCAGCAGACAATAGCAATCAGCCCCAGCATTTT. It is translated as CASSLVPADNSNQPQHF. This chain links TRBV5-1 with TRBJ1-5; D unresolved. This CDR3 is 17 amino acids long. The germline V and J ends were trimmed by 0 bases and 0 bases, with 13 bases remaining between them. Germline CDR1 SGHRS, CDR2 YFSETQ.

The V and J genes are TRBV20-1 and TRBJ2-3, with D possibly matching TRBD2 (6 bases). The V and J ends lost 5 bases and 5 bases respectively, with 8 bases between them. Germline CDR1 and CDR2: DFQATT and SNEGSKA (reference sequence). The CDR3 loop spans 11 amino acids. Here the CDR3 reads CSAWRGDTQYF. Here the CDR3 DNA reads TGCAGTGCTTGGAGGGGAGATACGCAGTATTTT.

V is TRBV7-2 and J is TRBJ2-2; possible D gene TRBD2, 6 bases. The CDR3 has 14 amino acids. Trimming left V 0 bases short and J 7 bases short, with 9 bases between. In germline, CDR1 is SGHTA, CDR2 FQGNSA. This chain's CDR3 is CASSLAGGLGELFF. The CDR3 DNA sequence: TGTGCCAGCAGCTTAGCGGGGGGTCTCGGGGAGCTGTTTTTT.

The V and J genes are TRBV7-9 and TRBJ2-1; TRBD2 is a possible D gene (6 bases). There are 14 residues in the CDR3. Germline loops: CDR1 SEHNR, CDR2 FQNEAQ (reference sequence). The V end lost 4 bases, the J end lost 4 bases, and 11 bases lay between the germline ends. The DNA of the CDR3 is TGTGCCAGCAGCTCCACTCTAGCGTACAATGAGCAGTTCTTC. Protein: CASSSTLAYNEQFF.

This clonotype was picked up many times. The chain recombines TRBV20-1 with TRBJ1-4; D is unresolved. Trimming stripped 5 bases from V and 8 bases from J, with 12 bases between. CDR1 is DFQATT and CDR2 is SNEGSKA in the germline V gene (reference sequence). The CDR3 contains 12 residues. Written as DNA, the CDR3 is TGCAGTGCTGGGGAAATACGAGAAAAACTGTTTTTT. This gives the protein CSAGEIREKLFF.

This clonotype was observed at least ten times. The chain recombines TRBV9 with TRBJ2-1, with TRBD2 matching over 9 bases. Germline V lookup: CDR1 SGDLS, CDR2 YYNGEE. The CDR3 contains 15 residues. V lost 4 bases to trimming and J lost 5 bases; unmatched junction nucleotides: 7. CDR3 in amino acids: CASSPGTSRDNEQFF. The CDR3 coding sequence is TGTGCCAGCAGCCCCGGGACTAGCCGCGACAATGAGCAGTTCTTC.

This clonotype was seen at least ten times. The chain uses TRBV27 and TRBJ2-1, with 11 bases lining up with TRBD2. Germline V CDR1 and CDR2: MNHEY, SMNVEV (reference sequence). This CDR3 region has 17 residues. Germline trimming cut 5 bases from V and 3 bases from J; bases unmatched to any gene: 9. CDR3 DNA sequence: TGTGCCAGCAGTAAACTTCAGGGACTAGCGGACTACAATGAGCAGTTCTTC. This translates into CASSKLQGLADYNEQFF.

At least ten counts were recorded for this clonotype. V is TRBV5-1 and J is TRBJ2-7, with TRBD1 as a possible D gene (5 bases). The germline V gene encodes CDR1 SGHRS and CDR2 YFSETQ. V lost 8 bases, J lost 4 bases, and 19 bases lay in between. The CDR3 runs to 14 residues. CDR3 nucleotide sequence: TGCGCCAGTCGTAGAGACAGTTCCTCGTACGAGCAGTACTTC. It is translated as CASRRDSSSYEQYF.

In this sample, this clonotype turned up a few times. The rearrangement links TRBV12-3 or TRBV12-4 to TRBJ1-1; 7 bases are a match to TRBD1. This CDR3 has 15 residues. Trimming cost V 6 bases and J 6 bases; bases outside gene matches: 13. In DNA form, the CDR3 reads TGTGCCAGCAGCCCTACGACAGGGAGAGTGCCTGAAGCTTTCTTT. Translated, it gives CASSPTTGRVPEAFF.

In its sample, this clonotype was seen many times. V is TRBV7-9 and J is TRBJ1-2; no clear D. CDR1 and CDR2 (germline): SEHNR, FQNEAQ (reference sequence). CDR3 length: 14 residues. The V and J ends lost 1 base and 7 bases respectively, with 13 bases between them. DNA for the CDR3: TGTGCCAGCAGCTTAGATGGAATCTTTGTTGGCTACACCTTC. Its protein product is CASSLDGIFVGYTF.

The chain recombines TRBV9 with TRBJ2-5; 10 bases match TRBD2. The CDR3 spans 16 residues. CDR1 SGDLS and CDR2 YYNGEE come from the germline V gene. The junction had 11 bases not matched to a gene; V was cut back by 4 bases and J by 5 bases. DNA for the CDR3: TGTGCCAGCAGCAAGAGGAGCGGGAGGGGTGAGGAGACCCAGTACTTC. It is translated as CASSKRSGRGEETQYF.

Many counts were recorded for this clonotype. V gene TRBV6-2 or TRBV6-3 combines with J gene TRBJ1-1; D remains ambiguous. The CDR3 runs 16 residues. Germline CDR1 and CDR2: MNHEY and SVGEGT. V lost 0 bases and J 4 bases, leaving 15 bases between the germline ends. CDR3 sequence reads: CASSYSTRDVFTEAFF. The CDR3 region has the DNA TGTGCCAGCAGTTACTCGACGAGGGATGTATTCACTGAAGCTTTCTTT.

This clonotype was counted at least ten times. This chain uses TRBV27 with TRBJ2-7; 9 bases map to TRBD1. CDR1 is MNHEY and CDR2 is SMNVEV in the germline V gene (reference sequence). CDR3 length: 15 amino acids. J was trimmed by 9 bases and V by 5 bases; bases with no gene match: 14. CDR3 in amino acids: CASSVLQGAGEPQYF. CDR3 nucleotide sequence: TGTGCCAGCAGTGTATTACAGGGGGCTGGTGAACCGCAGTACTTC.

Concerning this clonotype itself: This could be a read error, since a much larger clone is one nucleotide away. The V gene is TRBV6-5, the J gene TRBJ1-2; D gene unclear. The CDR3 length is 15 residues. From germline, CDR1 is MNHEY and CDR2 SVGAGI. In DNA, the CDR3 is TGTGTCAGCAGTTACTCAGCCTTCGAAAACTATGGCTACACCTTC. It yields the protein CVSSYSAFENYGYTF.

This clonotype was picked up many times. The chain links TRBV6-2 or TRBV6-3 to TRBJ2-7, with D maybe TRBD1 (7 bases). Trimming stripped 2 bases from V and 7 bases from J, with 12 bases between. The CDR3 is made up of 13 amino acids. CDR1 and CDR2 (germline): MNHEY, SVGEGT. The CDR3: CASSYRTGGEQYF. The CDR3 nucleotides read TGTGCCAGCAGTTACAGGACAGGAGGGGAGCAGTACTTC.